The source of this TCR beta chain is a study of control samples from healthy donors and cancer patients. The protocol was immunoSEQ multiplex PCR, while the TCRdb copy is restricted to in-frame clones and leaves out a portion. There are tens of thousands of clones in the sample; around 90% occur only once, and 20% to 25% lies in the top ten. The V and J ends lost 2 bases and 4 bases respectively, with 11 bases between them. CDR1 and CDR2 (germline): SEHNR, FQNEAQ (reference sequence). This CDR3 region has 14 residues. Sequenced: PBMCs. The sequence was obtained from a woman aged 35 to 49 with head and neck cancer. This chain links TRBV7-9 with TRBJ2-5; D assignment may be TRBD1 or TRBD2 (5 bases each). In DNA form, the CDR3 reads TGTGCCAGCAGCTTAAGAACCGGGGCAGAGACCCAGTACTTC. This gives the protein CASSLRTGAETQYF.